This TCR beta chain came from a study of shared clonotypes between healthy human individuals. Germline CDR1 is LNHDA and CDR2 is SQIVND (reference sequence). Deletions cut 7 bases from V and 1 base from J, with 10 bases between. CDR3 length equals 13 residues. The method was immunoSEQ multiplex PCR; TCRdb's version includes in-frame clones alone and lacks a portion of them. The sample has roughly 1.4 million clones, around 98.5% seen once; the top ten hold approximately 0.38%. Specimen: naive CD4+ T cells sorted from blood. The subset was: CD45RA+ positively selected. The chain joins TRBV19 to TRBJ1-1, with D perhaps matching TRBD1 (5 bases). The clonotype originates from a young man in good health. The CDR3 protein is CASNYRPNTEAFF. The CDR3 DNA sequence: TGTGCCAGTAACTACAGGCCGAACACTGAAGCTTTCTTT. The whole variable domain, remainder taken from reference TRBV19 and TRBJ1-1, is DGGITQSPKYLFRKEGQNVTLSCEQNLNHDAMYWYRQDPGQGLRLIYYSQIVNDFQKGDIAEGYSVSREKKESFPLTVTSAQKNPTAFYLCASNYRPNTEAFFGQGTRLTVV.